The clone carrying this T cell receptor beta chain was observed a handful of times. This sample was included in a study of T cells in Graves' hyperthyroidism and ophthalmopathy. Amplification of TCR beta CDR3 regions used RNA as the template. The HTBI set primed first-round TCR CDR3 RT-PCR. TCRdb ran MiXCR on the multiplex PCR reads and lists one entry per CDR3 protein. This sample has 700,000 to 850,000 distinct CDR3 sequences, with roughly a third found just once. The CDR3 totals 15 residues. With 1 base removed from V and 6 bases from J, the gap between germline ends came to 16 bases. Germline-derived CDR1 and CDR2 are SGHRS and YFSETQ.

The TCR was taken from a woman between 40 and 50 years old with Graves' hyperthyroidism. Input material: blood. The J gene is TRBJ1-2, the V gene TRBV5-1, with D possibly being TRBD1 (5 bases). CDR3: CASSLTGTPADGYTF. The CDR3 DNA sequence: TGCGCCAGCAGCTTGACCGGGACGCCGGCTGATGGCTACACCTTC.